These T cell receptor beta chains were read from a single sample in a study of blood T cell repertoires in COVID-19. Clones were read by immunoSEQ multiplex PCR, and TCRdb kept only the in-frame ones, dropping some. The sample lists fewer than 400,000 clones; more than 75% were seen once. The material sequenced was PBMCs or T cells enriched from blood (not recorded which). Every receptor here comes from a woman aged 45 to 65 who had recovered from COVID-19. CDR3s include the opening cysteine and the closing phenylalanine or tryptophan. A D gene is named only where the DNA matches it firmly. Where a row states a size, it is once, few, many or the class of an expanded clone; other rows omit it.

TRBV7-9	.	TRBJ2-7	12	.	TGTGCCAGCGGCCGGGACACGGACGAGCAGTACTTC	CASGRDTDEQYF
TRBV4-3	TRBD1	TRBJ1-6	14	.	TGCGCCAGCAGCCAAGACTTACAGGGGAGGTCCCTCCACTTT	CASSQDLQGRSLHF
TRBV7-2	TRBD2	TRBJ2-2	16	once	TGTGCCAGCAGGAGAGGGGAGGGCTGGAACACCGGGGAGCTGTTTTTT	CASRRGEGWNTGELFF
TRBV2	.	TRBJ1-4	14	.	TGTGCCAGCAGCCTACAGGGTGCGGGCGAAAAACTGTTTTTT	CASSLQGAGEKLFF
TRBV7-9	TRBD1	TRBJ2-3	12	.	TGTGCCAGCTCCCAACAGGGGAATACGCAGTATTTT	CASSQQGNTQYF
TRBV12-5	.	TRBJ2-2	13	.	TGTGCTAGTGCTTTCCTCTACACCGGGGAGCTGTTTTTT	CASAFLYTGELFF
TRBV29-1	TRBD2	TRBJ2-2	14	.	TGCAGCGTTATAGCGGGGGGGCCGTCCGGGGAGCTGTTTTTT	CSVIAGGPSGELFF
TRBV13	.	TRBJ1-2	15	.	TGTGCCAGCAGCTTAGGATTCAGGGAGGACTATGGCTACACCTTC	CASSLGFREDYGYTF
TRBV4-2	TRBD2	TRBJ2-5	14	.	TGTGCCAGCAGCCAAGATCGGTCGGGGGGGCCGCAGTACTTC	CASSQDRSGGPQYF
TRBV29-1	TRBD1	TRBJ1-2	14	.	TGCAGCGTTTCGGGACAGCAGGCAGCCTATGGCTACACCTTC	CSVSGQQAAYGYTF
TRBV5-1	.	TRBJ2-1	15	.	TGCGCCAGCACCTCACCGACAGGCTCCTACAATGAGCAGTTCTTC	CASTSPTGSYNEQFF
TRBV28	TRBD1	TRBJ1-2	13	few	TGTGCCAGCAGCTTGGGACAGAACTATGGCTACACCTTC	CASSLGQNYGYTF
TRBV28	TRBD1	TRBJ1-1	16	.	TGTGCCAGCAGCCCCCCAACAGACAGGGGGGGAACTGAAGCTTTCTTT	CASSPPTDRGGTEAFF
TRBV15	TRBD1	TRBJ1-1	13	.	TGTGCCACCAGCAGGGGGGGGACAGGGATTGCTTTCTTT	CATSRGGTGIAFF
TRBV7-2	TRBD1	TRBJ2-7	14	.	TGTGCCAGCAGCTTCGACAGGGGGACCCACGAGCAGTACTTC	CASSFDRGTHEQYF
TRBV5-6	TRBD2	TRBJ2-3	16	.	TGTGCCAGCAGCTTGGCCATAGCGGGGATCACAGATACGCAGTATTTT	CASSLAIAGITDTQYF
TRBV7-7	.	TRBJ2-3	14	.	TGTGCTAGCAGCTTAGGCCGGGACACAGATACGCAGTATTTT	CASSLGRDTDTQYF
TRBV2	.	TRBJ2-3	14	.	TGTGCCAGCAGTGAAGCTACAGGGTCGGATACGCAGTATTTT	CASSEATGSDTQYF
TRBV20-1	.	TRBJ2-1	11	.	TGCAGTGCTAGTCGTTCTAGTGAGCAGTTCTTC	CSASRSSEQFF
TRBV12-3/TRBV12-4	.	TRBJ1-2	12	.	TGTGCCAGCAGTTGGAGTTTCAATGGCTACACCTTC	CASSWSFNGYTF
TRBV6-5	TRBD1	TRBJ1-2	15	.	TGTGCCAGCAGTTACTCGACAGGGGGTAACTATGGCTACACCTTC	CASSYSTGGNYGYTF
TRBV19	.	TRBJ1-1	14	.	TGTGCCAGTAGCTGGGGGGGTTTGAACACTGAAGCTTTCTTT	CASSWGGLNTEAFF
TRBV5-1	.	TRBJ1-3	15	.	TGCGCCAGCAAGGACAGCCTAACTGGGGGAAACACCATATATTTT	CASKDSLTGGNTIYF
TRBV2	TRBD1	TRBJ1-5	15	.	TGTGCCAGCAGTGAGAGGACAGGGGACAATCAGCCCCAGCATTTT	CASSERTGDNQPQHF
TRBV30	.	TRBJ1-4	12	.	TGTGCCTGGAGCCCCTCGGGAACTAAACTGTTTTTT	CAWSPSGTKLFF
TRBV12-5	.	TRBJ1-4	15	.	TGTGCTAGTGGTTTGTATTGGGGGGAAGATGAAAAACTGTTTTTT	CASGLYWGEDEKLFF
TRBV11-2	.	TRBJ2-7	15	.	TGTGCCAGCAGCTTATTAATGGGGCAGGGCTACGAGCAGTACTTC	CASSLLMGQGYEQYF
TRBV7-2	TRBD1	TRBJ2-7	13	.	TGTGCCAGCAGACGGGGACAGGGATACGAGCAGTACTTC	CASRRGQGYEQYF
TRBV7-2	TRBD2	TRBJ2-3	15	.	TGTGCCAGCAGCTACGGGACTAGCTCTACAGATACGCAGTATTTT	CASSYGTSSTDTQYF
TRBV11-1	.	TRBJ1-2	13	once	TGTGCCAGCAGTCGAATCGTAGGACAGCACTACACCTTC	CASSRIVGQHYTF
TRBV2	TRBD1	TRBJ2-2	14	once	TGTGCCAGCACAGGGGACAGGGGAACCGGGGAGCTGTTTTTT	CASTGDRGTGELFF
TRBV3-1/TRBV3-2	.	TRBJ1-1	16	.	TGTGCCAGCAGCCAAGGACGTTTACAGAGTAACACTGAAGCTTTCTTT	CASSQGRLQSNTEAFF
TRBV27	TRBD1	TRBJ2-7	17	.	TGTGCCAGCAGTCCACTCCAGCCGGGACAGGGGCGATACGAGCAGTACTTC	CASSPLQPGQGRYEQYF
TRBV28	.	TRBJ1-2	16	once	TGTGCCAGCTACCCACCCGGGACACCGGGTCCCTATGGCTACACCTTC	CASYPPGTPGPYGYTF
TRBV2	.	TRBJ1-2	10	.	TGTGCCAGCGGGGCTGGTGGCTACACCTTC	CASGAGGYTF
TRBV7-9	.	TRBJ1-1	14	.	TGTGCCAGCAGCTTAGCGGGCCGGGGGACTGAAGCTTTCTTT	CASSLAGRGTEAFF
TRBV30	.	TRBJ1-2	16	.	TGTGCCTGGAGTGTACGTTCAGTTAGCTATACCTATGGCTACACCTTC	CAWSVRSVSYTYGYTF
TRBV6-5	TRBD1	TRBJ1-1	13	.	TGTGCCAGCACGACAGGGGGGAACACTGAAGCTTTCTTT	CASTTGGNTEAFF
TRBV27	.	TRBJ2-3	12	.	TGTGCCAGCAGCGCGCGGGGAGATACGCAGTATTTT	CASSARGDTQYF
TRBV19	TRBD1	TRBJ1-2	14	.	TGTGCCAGTAGGGACCGGGACAGGGATTCGGGCTACACCTTC	CASRDRDRDSGYTF
TRBV4-3	TRBD1	TRBJ1-6	17	.	TGCGCCAGCAGCCAAGATCTCGGACAGGGCCTTTTTTCACCCCTCCACTTT	CASSQDLGQGLFSPLHF
TRBV3-1/TRBV3-2	.	TRBJ2-3	16	once	TGTGCCAGCAGCCAAGGGTCCGCTCACCCGGGACAAGCGCAGTATTTT	CASSQGSAHPGQAQYF
TRBV28	.	TRBJ1-6	14	.	TGTGCCAGCAGGCTCGAGGTAAGGGGATCACCCCTCCACTTT	CASRLEVRGSPLHF